Each of the 19 T cell receptor beta chains below was sequenced from the same sample in a study of T cell changes during pregnancy in multiple sclerosis. Generated by immunoSEQ multiplex PCR, the TCRdb table keeps only in-frame clones and is missing some. In the table there are some 90,000 clones, 92% of which are singletons. The material sequenced was peripheral blood, taken in the first trimester of pregnancy. These receptors were taken from a female donor with multiple sclerosis, enrolled in a pregnancy study.

V and J are TRBV25-1 and TRBJ1-5, with D maybe TRBD1 (6 bases). Germline values: CDR1 MGHDK, CDR2 SYGVNS. With 3 bases removed from V and 2 bases from J, the gap between germline ends came to 11 bases. The CDR3 is 15 amino acids. The CDR3 sequence is CASSDLGGGNQPQHF. The CDR3, as DNA: TGTGCCAGCAGTGATCTAGGGGGTGGCAATCAGCCCCAGCATTTT.

The chain links TRBV5-1 to TRBJ1-3; no clear D gene. Trimming pared 0 bases from V and 2 bases from J, leaving 15 bases between. The V gene's germline CDR1 is SGHRS and CDR2 YFSETQ. CDR3 length equals 17 residues. In nucleotides, the CDR3 is TGCGCCAGCAGCTTGGCCTCAACCAGGATTACTGGAAACACCATATATTTT. Protein: CASSLASTRITGNTIYF. The whole variable domain, remainder taken from reference TRBV5-1 and TRBJ1-3, is KAGVTQTPRYLIKTRGQQVTLSCSPISGHRSVSWYQQTPGQGLQFLFEYFSETQRNKGNFPGRFSGRQFSNSRSEMNVSTLELGDSALYLCASSLASTRITGNTIYFGEGSWLTVV.

The rearrangement joins TRBV7-2 to TRBJ1-5; 7 bases agree with TRBD1. Trimming at V came to 5 bases and at J to 7 bases, leaving 11 bases not matched to a gene. The CDR3 totals 15 residues. The germline CDR1 and CDR2 sequences are SGHTA and FQGNSA. For the CDR3, the DNA is TGTGCCAGCAGCCCCCGGACAGGAACGATCCAGCCCCAGCATTTT. As protein: CASSPRTGTIQPQHF. Full variable domain (remainder filled in from reference TRBV7-2 and TRBJ1-5): GAGVSQSPSNKVTEKGKDVELRCDPISGHTALYWYRQSLGQGLEFLIYFQGNSAPDKSGLPSDRFSAERTGGSVSTLTIQRTQQEDSAVYLCASSPRTGTIQPQHFGDGTRLSIL.

The chain couples TRBV4-3 to TRBJ2-7; D ambiguous. The germline gives CDR1 LGHNA, CDR2 YSLEER. The CDR3 length is 14 residues. V was trimmed by 2 bases and J by 2 bases, leaving 10 bases between them. As DNA, the CDR3 is TGCGCCAGCAGCCAATCCAGGTTAACCTACGAGCAGTACTTC. This sequence encodes CASSQSRLTYEQYF.

The chain has TRBV19 and TRBJ2-3; weak D call: TRBD1 (5 bases). This CDR3 region has 14 residues. CDR1 is LNHDA, CDR2 SQIVND, per germline (reference sequence). The V end was cut by 3 bases, the J end by 8 bases, with 15 bases between. This chain's CDR3 is CASSIGDSPFTQYF. The DNA of the CDR3 is TGTGCCAGTAGTATTGGTGACAGTCCTTTTACGCAGTATTTT.

The chain carries TRBV28 and TRBJ2-5; TRBD1 matches 9 bases. Germline CDR1 and CDR2: MDHEN and SYDVKM. With 4 bases clipped from V and 2 bases from J, the junction kept 8 bases outside the gene matches. This CDR3 has 16 amino acids. The CDR3 is CASSSHRGLWQETQYF. In nucleotides, the CDR3 is TGTGCCAGCAGTTCCCACAGGGGGCTATGGCAAGAGACCCAGTACTTC.

The chain has TRBV5-5 and TRBJ1-1; a weak D match, TRBD1 (5 bases). Deletions cut 6 bases from V and 5 bases from J, with 14 bases between. Germline values: CDR1 SGHKS, CDR2 YYEKEE (reference sequence). The CDR3 totals 13 residues. CDR3 loop: CASTISGGTEAFF. The CDR3 DNA sequence: TGTGCCAGCACCATTTCGGGGGGGACTGAAGCTTTCTTT.

This sequence joins TRBV19 and TRBJ1-3; no firm D call. Deletions cut 3 bases from V and 0 bases from J, with 6 bases between. The length of the CDR3 is 14 residues. Germline loops: CDR1 LNHDA, CDR2 SQIVND (reference sequence). Here the CDR3 reads CASSIGSSGNTIYF. The CDR3 region has the DNA TGTGCCAGTAGTATTGGGAGCTCTGGAAACACCATATATTTT.

The genes are TRBV4-1 and TRBJ1-5, with D perhaps matching TRBD1 (6 bases). CDR3 size: 15 residues. The V end was cut by 3 bases, the J end by 6 bases, with 15 bases between. CDR1 and CDR2 from the germline V gene are MGHRA and YSYEKL. CDR3 nucleotides: TGCGCCAGCAGCCAGTTTCGAGGGGGTGGTCAGCCCCAGCATTTT. This sequence encodes CASSQFRGGGQPQHF.

The V and J genes are TRBV9 and TRBJ1-1; the match to TRBD1 covers 7 bases. The germline V gene encodes CDR1 SGDLS and CDR2 YYNGEE. Trimming cost V 0 bases and J 6 bases; bases outside gene matches: 8. The CDR3 has 15 residues. In nucleotides, the CDR3 is TGTGCCAGCAGCGTAGCCGACAGGGATTGGTCTGAAGCTTTCTTT. The encoded protein is CASSVADRDWSEAFF.

A single count supports this clone. The chain has TRBV21-1 and TRBJ2-7; the D call of TRBD2 is as the table states it, not checked on the DNA. TRBV21-1 is recorded as a pseudogene. The CDR3 runs to 19 residues. CDR3 residues: CASSKVGRTAFSSSYEQYF. The CDR3, as DNA: TGTGCCAGCAGCAAAGTCGGGAGAACCGCTTTCTCTAGCTCCTACGAGCAGTACTTC.

A word on this clone: Germline is not matched at one junction end, which may reflect a read error. The rearrangement joins TRBV13 to TRBJ2-3; D unresolved. Germline loops: CDR1 PRHDT, CDR2 FYEKMQ (reference sequence). The CDR3 consists of 12 residues. DNA for the CDR3: TGTGCCAGCAGTTTAGGAGCGGATACGCAGTATTTT. Translation gives CASSLGADTQYF.

The rearrangement uses TRBV7-2 and TRBJ2-7, with a weak D call TRBD1 (6 bases). V was pared by 2 bases and J by 7 bases, with 12 bases between. Germline V gene data show CDR1 as SGHTA and CDR2 as FQGNSA. The CDR3 consists of 13 residues. This CDR3 reads CASSLTGPWEQYF. The CDR3 DNA reads TGTGCCAGCAGCTTAACAGGGCCTTGGGAGCAGTACTTC.

This clone was counted between two and nine times. The genes are TRBV19 and TRBJ1-1, with D unclear. The CDR3 contains 14 residues. CDR1 is LNHDA, CDR2 SQIVND, per germline (reference sequence). V was clipped by 3 bases and J by 1 base, with 9 bases between them. The CDR3 DNA is TGTGCCAGTAGTATTAGCGTGGGGAACACTGAAGCTTTCTTT. The encoded protein is CASSISVGNTEAFF.

This clone was observed a handful of times. The gene calls are TRBV19 and TRBJ2-1; 8 bases line up with TRBD2. The germline V gene has CDR1 LNHDA and CDR2 SQIVND (reference sequence). V shed 3 bases and J 3 bases; nucleotides not matched to a gene: 7. This CDR3 is 16 amino acids long. CDR3 region: CASSMSGGPYYNEQFF. The CDR3 nucleotides read TGTGCCAGTAGTATGTCGGGAGGGCCCTACTACAATGAGCAGTTCTTC.

CDR3 sequence: CASSLTNTGELFF. CDR3 nucleotide sequence: TGTGCCAGCAGCCTAACGAACACCGGGGAGCTGTTTTTT. J is TRBJ2-2 and V is TRBV11-2; D remains ambiguous. Germline CDR1 and CDR2: SGHAT and FQNNGV. The V and J ends lost 5 bases and 0 bases respectively, with 4 bases between them. The length of the CDR3 is 13 residues. The full variable domain, its missing parts supplied by reference TRBV11-2 and TRBJ2-2, is EAGVAQSPRYKIIEKRQSVAFWCNPISGHATLYWYQQILGQGPKLLIQFQNNGVVDDSQLPKDRFSAERLKGVDSTLKIQPAKLEDSAVYLCASSLTNTGELFFGEGSRLTVL.

The chain carries TRBV11-3 and TRBJ2-1, with 16 bases fitting TRBD2. The CDR3 loop spans 16 amino acids. Unmatched junction bases numbered 4, after V lost 3 bases and J lost 8 bases. Germline values: CDR1 SGHNT, CDR2 YENEEA. CDR3 sequence: CASSFGTSGRGDEQFF. In nucleotides, the CDR3 is TGTGCCAGCAGCTTCGGGACTAGCGGGAGGGGTGATGAGCAGTTCTTC.

The V and J genes are TRBV5-1 and TRBJ1-1; TRBD1 matches at 9 bases. The CDR3 sequence is 15 residues long. The germline gives CDR1 SGHRS, CDR2 YFSETQ. With V trimmed by 3 bases and J by 6 bases, 9 bases remained unmatched. CDR3 sequence (DNA): TGCGCCAGCAGCTCGACAGGGGGTACGACCTCTGAAGCTTTCTTT. Protein product: CASSSTGGTTSEAFF.

This chain connects TRBV10-3 to TRBJ2-7; TRBD1 matches at 9 bases. V shed 8 bases, J shed 4 bases, and the junction held 9 bases outside the gene matches. This CDR3 is 14 amino acids long. In germline, CDR1 is ENHRY, CDR2 SYGVKD. CDR3 protein: CAIGSGTGRYEQYF. In nucleotides, the CDR3 is TGTGCCATCGGCTCCGGGACAGGGAGGTACGAGCAGTACTTC.